The rows below give T cell receptor beta chains drawn from one sample of a study of Ad26.COV2.S vaccination and SARS-CoV-2 variants. Measured with immunoSEQ multiplex PCR; TCRdb has only the in-frame clones, and not every one. Of about 350,000 clones listed, over 75% are singletons. This specimen was peripheral blood, taken in a trial of Ad26.COV2.S vaccine versus placebo. These receptors all come from a person between 18 and 59 years old who received the Ad26.COV2.S COVID-19 vaccine or a placebo. CDR3s include the opening cysteine and the closing phenylalanine or tryptophan. The D gene is left open where the match is weak. Rows may omit the clone size; those that give it use once, few, many or a size class.

CDR3 protein: CASSHPPGSGGYTGELFF
CDR3 DNA: TGTGCCAGCAGCCATCCCCCTGGAAGCGGGGGGTACACCGGGGAGCTGTTTTTT
clone size: NA
J gene: TRBJ2-2
V gene: TRBV4-2
D gene: TRBD2

CDR3 protein: CASSRLDEQYF
CDR3 DNA: TGTGCCAGCAGCCGGTTGGACGAGCAGTACTTC
clone size: NA
J gene: TRBJ2-7
V gene: TRBV3-1/TRBV3-2
D gene: NA

CDR3 protein: CASSLGRGNQPQHF
CDR3 DNA: TGTGCCAGTAGTTTGGGGAGGGGCAATCAGCCCCAGCATTTT
clone size: NA
J gene: TRBJ1-5
V gene: TRBV19
D gene: NA

CDR3 protein: CASSLVSYEQYF
CDR3 DNA: TGTGCCAGCAGCTTAGTCTCCTACGAGCAGTACTTC
clone size: NA
J gene: TRBJ2-7
V gene: TRBV7-2
D gene: NA

CDR3 protein: CASSQDPTTGGANTGELFF
CDR3 DNA: TGCGCCAGCAGCCAAGATCCCACTACGGGGGGCGCGAACACCGGGGAGCTGTTTTTT
clone size: NA
J gene: TRBJ2-2
V gene: TRBV4-3
D gene: NA

CDR3 protein: CASRQGAYNSPLHF
CDR3 DNA: TGTGCCAGCAGACAGGGGGCCTATAATTCACCCCTCCACTTT
clone size: NA
J gene: TRBJ1-6
V gene: TRBV3-1/TRBV3-2
D gene: TRBD1

CDR3 protein: CASSPLGTGDTGELFF
CDR3 DNA: TGTGCCAGCAGCCCACTTGGGACAGGGGACACCGGGGAGCTGTTTTTT
clone size: NA
J gene: TRBJ2-2
V gene: TRBV7-9
D gene: TRBD1

CDR3 protein: CASSGLSSYNEQFF
CDR3 DNA: TGTGCCAGCAGCGGCCTTAGCTCCTACAATGAGCAGTTCTTC
clone size: NA
J gene: TRBJ2-1
V gene: TRBV27
D gene: NA

CDR3 protein: CASRLAGFSPNTGELFF
CDR3 DNA: TGTGCCAGCAGACTAGCGGGGTTCAGTCCGAACACCGGGGAGCTGTTTTTT
clone size: NA
J gene: TRBJ2-2
V gene: TRBV4-2
D gene: TRBD2

CDR3 protein: CASSLDLMGHQPQHF
CDR3 DNA: TGTGCCAGCAGCTTAGATCTCATGGGGCATCAGCCCCAGCATTTT
clone size: NA
J gene: TRBJ1-5
V gene: TRBV11-2
D gene: NA

CDR3 protein: CASSYSGGVNTEAFF
CDR3 DNA: TGTGCCAGCAGTTACTCAGGGGGGGTGAACACTGAAGCTTTCTTT
clone size: NA
J gene: TRBJ1-1
V gene: TRBV6-5
D gene: NA

CDR3 protein: CASSHRLRTEAFF
CDR3 DNA: TGTGCCAGTAGCCACCGACTGAGGACTGAAGCTTTCTTT
clone size: once
J gene: TRBJ1-1
V gene: TRBV19
D gene: NA

CDR3 protein: CASSSDLSRGFGTQYF
CDR3 DNA: TGTGCCAGCAGTTCCGACCTCTCCAGGGGGTTTGGTACGCAGTATTTT
clone size: NA
J gene: TRBJ2-3
V gene: TRBV6-5
D gene: TRBD1